The 14 T cell receptor beta chains presented below share a single source sample, sequenced in a study of technical replicates of blood from a handful of donors. Some clones are missing from TCRdb's copy, which holds only in-frame ones; the method was immunoSEQ multiplex PCR. Counted here are 40,000 to 60,000 clones, roughly 90% occurring once; the ten biggest clones make up roughly 3.9%. The specimen sequenced was PBMCs. The source of these receptors is a human donor in good health. Some clones in this sample may be carry-over from other donors' samples.

The rearrangement uses TRBV6-5 and TRBJ2-7; 9 bases match TRBD1. The CDR3 runs 15 residues. CDR1 is MNHEY and CDR2 is SVGAGI in the germline V gene. V shed 1 base and J 5 bases; nucleotides not matched to a gene: 6. The DNA for the CDR3 is TGTGCCAGCAGTTACTACCCGGGACAGGGCCACGAGCAGTACTTC. This codes for CASSYYPGQGHEQYF.

The rearrangement joins TRBV7-2 to TRBJ2-7; 9 bases are a match to TRBD2. The CDR3 sequence is 14 residues long. V was pared by 2 bases and J by 9 bases, with 8 bases of the junction left unmatched. Germline CDR1 is SGHTA and CDR2 is FQGNSA. The CDR3 spells CASSLLSGRPPQYF. CDR3 DNA sequence: TGTGCCAGCAGCTTACTAAGCGGGAGGCCCCCGCAGTACTTC.

The rearrangement uses TRBV6-4 and TRBJ1-5; TRBD1 is a possible D gene (5 bases). The CDR3 has 13 amino acids. V lost 4 bases and J 3 bases, leaving 7 bases between the germline ends. In germline, CDR1 is MRHNA, CDR2 SNTAGT. CDR3 sequence (DNA): TGTGCCAGCAGTGTGACAGACAATCAGCCCCAGCATTTT. Amino acid sequence: CASSVTDNQPQHF.

V and J are TRBV15 and TRBJ2-1; the D gene is possibly TRBD2 (6 bases). CDR3 length equals 16 residues. CDR1 and CDR2 (germline): LNHNV, YYDKDF (reference sequence). V was clipped by 5 bases and J by 0 bases, with 14 bases between them. Written as DNA, the CDR3 is TGTGCCACCAGCCTGGGAAGCGGGCTCTCCTACAATGAGCAGTTCTTC. It codes for CATSLGSGLSYNEQFF.

The chain joins TRBV7-8 to TRBJ2-1; the D is unclear. The CDR3 sequence is 15 residues long. Germline CDR1 and CDR2: SGHVS and FQNEAQ. V lost 3 bases to trimming and J lost 0 bases, with 9 bases between them. DNA for the CDR3: TGTGCCAGCAGCTTCCTAGATAGCTCCTACAATGAGCAGTTCTTC. Amino acids: CASSFLDSSYNEQFF.

This clone has a single count. The chain combines TRBV5-3 with TRBJ1-6, with no clear D. TRBV5-3 is marked as an open reading frame, function uncertain. Deletions cut 0 bases from V and 5 bases from J, with 6 bases between. The CDR3 is 14 residues long. The CDR3 region is CARSLDRDNSPLHF. CDR3 DNA sequence: TGTGCCAGAAGCTTGGACAGAGATAATTCACCCCTCCACTTT.

This chain joins TRBV2 and TRBJ1-4; D is unresolved. CDR1 and CDR2 from the germline V gene are SNHLY and FYNNEI. V was pared by 4 bases and J by 10 bases, with 10 bases between. The CDR3 is 12 amino acids. CDR3 bases: TGTGCCAGCAGTGTCCAGGCGGGAAAACTGTTTTTT. It translates to CASSVQAGKLFF.

V and J are TRBV30 and TRBJ2-7; TRBD2 matches at 8 bases. Losses at the gene ends were 0 bases for V and 5 bases for J; bases not matched to a gene: 12. The CDR3 spans 16 residues. CDR1 is GTSNPN, CDR2 SVGIG, per germline (reference sequence). The CDR3: CAWSVRGLDSYHEQYF. The CDR3 region has the DNA TGTGCCTGGAGTGTACGGGGACTAGATTCTTACCACGAGCAGTACTTC.

This clone was recorded once. V gene TRBV9 combines with J gene TRBJ2-7; 7 bases line up with TRBD2. The CDR3 sequence is 14 residues long. The V segment lost 0 bases and the J segment 3 bases; nucleotides outside the gene matches: 3. Germline V gene lookup returns CDR1 SGDLS and CDR2 YYNGEE. The DNA for the CDR3 is TGTGCCAGCAGCGTAGAGGTAGCGGGCTACGAGCAGTACTTC. It encodes CASSVEVAGYEQYF.

V gene TRBV9 combines with J gene TRBJ2-5, with a possible D match to TRBD2 (6 bases). The V gene's germline CDR1 is SGDLS and CDR2 YYNGEE. The length of the CDR3 is 16 residues. V lost 4 bases and J 1 base, leaving 17 bases between the germline ends. In DNA form, the CDR3 reads TGTGCCAGCAGCACGGGCGCGGGAAGGGCCCAAGAGACCCAGTACTTC. Translating gives CASSTGAGRAQETQYF.

J is TRBJ2-1 and V is TRBV4-1, with 7 bases aligning to TRBD2. The CDR3 sequence is 16 residues long. With V trimmed by 0 bases and J by 8 bases, 10 bases remained unmatched. Germline lookup yields CDR1 MGHRA and CDR2 YSYEKL. The chain's CDR3 is CASSQEGAGVLDEQFF. The CDR3 coding sequence is TGCGCCAGCAGCCAAGAAGGTGCGGGAGTATTAGATGAGCAGTTCTTC.

This clone has a single count. V gene TRBV10-3 combines with J gene TRBJ2-1, with a possible D match to TRBD2 (5 bases). The CDR3 spans 17 residues. The germline V gene encodes CDR1 ENHRY and CDR2 SYGVKD. Trimming cost V 0 bases and J 5 bases, with 17 bases left between them. CDR3 amino acids: CAISESIVRDNDNEQFF. The DNA of the CDR3 is TGTGCCATCAGTGAGTCCATTGTCCGGGATAATGACAATGAGCAGTTCTTC.

The chain employs TRBV29-1 and TRBJ2-7; 8 bases are a match to TRBD1. CDR1 is SQVTM, CDR2 ANQGSEA, per germline. The V segment lost 7 bases and the J segment 3 bases; nucleotides outside the gene matches: 2. This CDR3 region has 11 residues. The CDR3 spells CSGTGNYEQYF. The DNA of the CDR3 is TGCAGCGGGACAGGGAACTACGAGCAGTACTTC.

The rearrangement links TRBV10-3 to TRBJ1-3; 8 bases line up with TRBD1. Germline V gene data show CDR1 as ENHRY and CDR2 as SYGVKD. The length of the CDR3 is 14 residues. The ends lost 4 bases at V and 4 bases at J; junction bases unmatched: 3. In nucleotides, the CDR3 is TGTGCCATCAGTGTTGCAGGGGGCGGAAACACCATATATTTT. Protein sequence: CAISVAGGGNTIYF.